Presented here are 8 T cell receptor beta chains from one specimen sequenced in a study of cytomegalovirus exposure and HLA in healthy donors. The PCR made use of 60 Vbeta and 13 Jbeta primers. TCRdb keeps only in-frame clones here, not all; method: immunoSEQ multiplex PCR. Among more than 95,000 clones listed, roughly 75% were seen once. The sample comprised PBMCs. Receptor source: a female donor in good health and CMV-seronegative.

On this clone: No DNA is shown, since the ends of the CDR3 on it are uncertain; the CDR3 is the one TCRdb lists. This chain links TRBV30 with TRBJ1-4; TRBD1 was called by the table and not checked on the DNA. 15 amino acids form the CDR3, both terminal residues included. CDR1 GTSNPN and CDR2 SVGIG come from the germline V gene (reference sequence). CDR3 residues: CACGPGGALMKNCFF.

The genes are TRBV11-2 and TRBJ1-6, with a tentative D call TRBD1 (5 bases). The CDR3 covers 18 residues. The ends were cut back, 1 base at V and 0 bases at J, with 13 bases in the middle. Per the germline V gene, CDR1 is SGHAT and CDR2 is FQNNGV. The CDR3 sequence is CASSLAPGGSSYNSPLHF. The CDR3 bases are TGTGCCAGCAGCTTAGCCCCGGGGGGGAGCTCCTATAATTCACCCCTCCACTTT.

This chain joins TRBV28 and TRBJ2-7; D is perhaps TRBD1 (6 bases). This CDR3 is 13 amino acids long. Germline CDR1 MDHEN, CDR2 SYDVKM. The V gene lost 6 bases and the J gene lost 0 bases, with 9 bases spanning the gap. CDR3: CASRLRGSYEQYF. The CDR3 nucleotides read TGTGCCAGCAGGCTCAGGGGCTCCTACGAGCAGTACTTC.

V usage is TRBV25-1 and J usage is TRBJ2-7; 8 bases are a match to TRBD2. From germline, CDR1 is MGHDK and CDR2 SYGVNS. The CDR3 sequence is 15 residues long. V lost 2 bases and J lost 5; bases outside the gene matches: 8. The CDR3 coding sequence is TGTGCCAGCAGTGAAGCCCGGGAGGGCCTCCACGAGCAGTACTTC. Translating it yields CASSEAREGLHEQYF.

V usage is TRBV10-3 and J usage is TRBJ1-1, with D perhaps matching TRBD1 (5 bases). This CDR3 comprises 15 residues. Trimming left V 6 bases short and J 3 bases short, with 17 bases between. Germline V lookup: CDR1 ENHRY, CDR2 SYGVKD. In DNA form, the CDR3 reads TGTGCCATCAGCCACCGGGCCCAAGGGGACACTGAAGCTTTCTTT. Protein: CAISHRAQGDTEAFF.

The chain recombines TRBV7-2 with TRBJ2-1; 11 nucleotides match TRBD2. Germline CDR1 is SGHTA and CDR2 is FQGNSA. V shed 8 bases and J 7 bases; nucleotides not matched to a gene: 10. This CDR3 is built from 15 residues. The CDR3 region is CASGASGTSGNEQFF. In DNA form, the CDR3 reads TGTGCCAGCGGGGCTTCCGGGACTAGCGGTAATGAGCAGTTCTTC.

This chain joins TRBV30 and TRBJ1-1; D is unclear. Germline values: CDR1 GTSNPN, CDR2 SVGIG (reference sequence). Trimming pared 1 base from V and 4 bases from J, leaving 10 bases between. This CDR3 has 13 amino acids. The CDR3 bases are TGTGCCTGGAGTGGTCGTGAGGGCACTGAAGCTTTCTTT. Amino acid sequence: CAWSGREGTEAFF. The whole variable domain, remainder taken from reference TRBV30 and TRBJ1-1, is SQTIHQWPATLVQPVGSPLSLECTVEGTSNPNLYWYRQAAGRGLQLLFYSVGIGQISSEVPQNLSASRPQDRQFILSSKKLLLSDSGFYLCAWSGREGTEAFFGQGTRLTVV.

CDR3 sequence (DNA): TGTGCCAGCAGGAATGGACTAGCGGTGTTCACAGATACGCAGTATTTT. Encoded protein: CASRNGLAVFTDTQYF. The rearrangement uses TRBV7-2 and TRBJ2-3; 10 nucleotides align to TRBD2. V lost 6 bases to trimming and J lost 2 bases; unmatched junction nucleotides: 8. Germline assignment: CDR1 SGHTA and CDR2 FQGNSA. The length of the CDR3 is 16 residues.